This is a list of T cell receptor beta chains from one sample in a study of blood T cell repertoires in COVID-19. Libraries were prepared by immunoSEQ multiplex PCR; TCRdb keeps only in-frame clonotypes and omits some of them. The data show 110,000 to 150,000 clones, 70% to 85% seen once. Sample: PBMCs or T cells enriched from blood (not recorded which). The receptor set was obtained from a man in his forties or fifties who had recovered from COVID-19. Both conserved end residues are part of each CDR3.

CDR3 length | V gene | CDR3 protein
14 | TRBV29-1 | CSVEDWTGGNGYTF
17 | TRBV14 | CASSQPTSGVSSYEQYF
17 | TRBV5-4 | CASSPLQGGGRTDTQYF
16 | TRBV11-2 | CASSLGSSRSSYEQYF
13 | TRBV11-2 | CASSFTGVPEAFF
15 | TRBV4-3 | CASSQDALRSYGYTF
14 | TRBV5-4 | CASSYAGPYNEQFF
13 | TRBV7-2 | CASSLKAGSEQYF
14 | TRBV5-4 | CASSPFGGNTEAFF
15 | TRBV5-1 | CASSLDGYSGNTIYF
15 | TRBV7-8 | CASSLMGQTNEKLFF
16 | TRBV18 | CASSPVVLANTGELFF
14 | TRBV28 | CASRSGIQNQPQHF
13 | TRBV7-2 | CASSFLSTDTQYF
12 | TRBV7-8 | CASSPQGTEAFF
14 | TRBV5-1 | CASSFTGGNYEQYF
16 | TRBV20-1 | CSASPGRQHFNYEQYF